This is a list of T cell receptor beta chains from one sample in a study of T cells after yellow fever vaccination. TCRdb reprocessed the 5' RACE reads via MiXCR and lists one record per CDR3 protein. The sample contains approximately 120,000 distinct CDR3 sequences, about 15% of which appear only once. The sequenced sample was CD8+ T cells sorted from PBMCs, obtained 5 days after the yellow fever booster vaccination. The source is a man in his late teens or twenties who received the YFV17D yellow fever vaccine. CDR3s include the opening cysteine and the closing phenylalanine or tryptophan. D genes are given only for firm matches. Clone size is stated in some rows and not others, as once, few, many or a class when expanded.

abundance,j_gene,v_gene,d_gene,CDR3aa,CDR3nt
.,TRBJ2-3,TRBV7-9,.,CASSLQGLGTDTQYF,TGTGCCAGCAGCTTACAGGGGTTGGGCACAGATACGCAGTATTTT
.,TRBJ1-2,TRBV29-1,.,CSDQGLQADGYTF,TGCAGCGACCAAGGGTTGCAGGCCGATGGCTACACCTTC
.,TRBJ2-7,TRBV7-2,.,CASSQRGGPAGPSYEQYF,TGTGCCAGCAGCCAGCGAGGAGGGCCGGCGGGACCCTCCTACGAGCAGTACTTC
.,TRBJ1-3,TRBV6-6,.,CASIEGLSSGNTIYF,TGTGCCAGCATCGAGGGACTTTCCTCTGGAAACACCATATATTTT
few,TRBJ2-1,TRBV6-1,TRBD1,CASSEAPPWDRDNEQFF,TGTGCCAGCAGTGAAGCGCCCCCCTGGGACAGAGACAATGAGCAGTTCTTC
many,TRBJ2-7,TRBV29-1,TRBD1,CSVRVGTGSYEQYF,TGCAGCGTGCGAGTGGGGACAGGGTCCTACGAGCAGTACTTC
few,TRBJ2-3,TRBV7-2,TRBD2,CASSSPTSGGHFTSSPDTQYF,TGTGCCAGCAGCTCACCGACTAGCGGGGGCCACTTTACCTCCTCACCAGATACGCAGTATTTT
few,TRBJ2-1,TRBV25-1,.,CASSGRVSNEQFF,TGTGCCAGCAGTGGCAGGGTGAGCAATGAGCAGTTCTTC
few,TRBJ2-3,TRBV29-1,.,CSSVPGPDTQYF,TGCAGCAGTGTCCCCGGCCCAGATACGCAGTATTTT
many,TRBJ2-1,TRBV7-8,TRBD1,CASSAGQGAGNEQFF,TGTGCCAGCAGCGCGGGACAGGGGGCAGGCAATGAGCAGTTCTTC
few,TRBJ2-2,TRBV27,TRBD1,CASSFDRTGSNTGELFF,TGTGCCAGCAGTTTCGACCGGACAGGTTCGAACACCGGGGAGCTGTTTTTT
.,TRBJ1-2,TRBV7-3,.,CASSLLRAGSVYGYTF,TGTGCCAGCAGCTTACTTAGAGCCGGGAGTGTCTATGGCTACACCTTC
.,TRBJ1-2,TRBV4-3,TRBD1,CASSQFYRGNYGYTF,TGCGCCAGCAGCCAATTTTACAGGGGCAACTATGGCTACACCTTC
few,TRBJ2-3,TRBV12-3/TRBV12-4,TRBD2,CASSGGNTDTQYF,TGTGCCAGCAGCGGGGGGAACACAGATACGCAGTATTTT
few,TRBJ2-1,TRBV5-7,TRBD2,CASSGVAGDSYNEQFF,TGTGCCAGCAGCGGGGTGGCGGGGGACTCCTACAATGAGCAGTTCTTC
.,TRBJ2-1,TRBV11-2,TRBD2,CASRLAGAGNEQFF,TGTGCCAGCAGGCTAGCGGGGGCCGGCAATGAGCAGTTCTTC
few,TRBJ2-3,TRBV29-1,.,CSVEGQRATDTQYF,TGCAGCGTTGAAGGCCAGCGGGCCACAGATACGCAGTATTTT
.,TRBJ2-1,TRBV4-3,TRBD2,CASSQDGGGGYNEQFF,TGCGCCAGCAGCCAAGATGGCGGGGGGGGATACAATGAGCAGTTCTTC